This record concerns one TCR beta chain sequence. Antigen unknown. The data stem from a study of shared clonotypes between healthy human individuals. Here immunoSEQ multiplex PCR was the method, and the copy in TCRdb shows in-frame clones only, minus some. The sample has some 630,000 clones, more than 70% seen once; the top ten hold 1.8%. Whole-study results and caveats: Generation probability values for non-shared clonotypes were lower than those for clonotypes shared by all four donors. The naive CD4 repertoires of a few donors were compared, and 5% to 6.5% of clonotypes were shared. Memory subsets generally showed smaller estimated richness than naive subsets did.

The CDR3 has 12 residues. Trimming stripped 10 bases from V and 6 bases from J, with 14 bases between. The germline gives CDR1 MNHEY, CDR2 SMNVEV (reference sequence). The chain is built from TRBV27 and TRBJ2-3; D is possibly TRBD1 or TRBD2 (5 bases each). Sequenced: memory CD4+ T cells sorted from blood. Noted subset: CD45RA-negative fraction. This receptor was obtained from a woman under 40 in good health. The CDR3 DNA reads TGTGCCACCACGGCTTGGGGGGATACGCAGTATTTT. It codes for CATTAWGDTQYF.